These 8 T cell receptor beta chains came from one sample sequenced in a study of blood T cell repertoires in COVID-19. Only in-frame clones appear in the TCRdb table, and some are missing; sequencing was by immunoSEQ multiplex PCR. Here the sample spans 150,000 to 180,000 clones, 65% to 90% being singletons. Specimen: peripheral blood. These receptors came from a woman aged 55-70 years with COVID-19, enrolled during active disease.

The chain is built from TRBV7-9 and TRBJ1-2; 7 bases map to TRBD1. The CDR3 is made up of 14 amino acids. Germline CDR1 is SEHNR and CDR2 is FQNEAQ (reference sequence). Trimming at V came to 1 base and at J to 8 bases, leaving 7 bases not matched to a gene. CDR3 sequence: CASSLGETGSGYTF. The CDR3 nucleotides read TGTGCCAGCAGCTTAGGTGAGACAGGGAGCGGCTACACCTTC.

This clone has a handful of counts. The J gene is TRBJ2-1, the V gene TRBV10-1; a weak D match, TRBD1 (6 bases). The CDR3 is 13 amino acids. Germline CDR1 and CDR2: WNHNN and SYGVQD (reference sequence). V lost 4 bases, J lost 8 bases, and 12 bases lay in between. The chain's CDR3 is CASSAVQGYEQFF. The CDR3 DNA is TGCGCCAGCAGTGCAGTACAGGGCTATGAGCAGTTCTTC.

V usage is TRBV18 and J usage is TRBJ1-1, with D tentatively TRBD1 (5 bases). Trimming shortened V by 2 bases and J by 8 bases, and 15 bases separated the two germline ends. The CDR3 is 14 amino acids. Germline CDR1 and CDR2: KGHSH and LQKENI. The chain's CDR3 is CASSPSEGAREAFF. As DNA, the CDR3 is TGTGCCAGCTCACCAAGCGAAGGGGCAAGAGAAGCTTTCTTT.

V and J are TRBV6-1 and TRBJ1-2; a possible D gene is TRBD1 (6 bases). The V and J ends lost 2 bases and 4 bases respectively, with 17 bases between them. The germline gives CDR1 MNHNS, CDR2 SASEGT. The length of the CDR3 is 16 residues. The CDR3 coding sequence is TGTGCCAGCAGTGAACCCATTACAGGGTGGGGCTATGGCTACACCTTC. Amino acids: CASSEPITGWGYGYTF.

This clone was counted once. The chain carries TRBV18 and TRBJ1-1; 11 positions agree with TRBD1. Germline V gene lookup returns CDR1 KGHSH and CDR2 LQKENI. V dropped 5 bases and J dropped 11; count of bases not matched to a gene: 7. This CDR3 has 13 residues. The CDR3 DNA sequence: TGTGCCAGCTCAACCCAGGACAGGGGGCGGGCTTTCTTT. This codes for CASSTQDRGRAFF.

This clone was observed once. The chain links TRBV12-5 to TRBJ1-1; possible D gene TRBD1, 5 bases. The CDR3 has 12 amino acids. CDR1 and CDR2 from the germline V gene are LGHNT and FRNRAP. The ends were cut back, 5 bases at V and 2 bases at J, with 6 bases in the middle. This chain's CDR3 is CASGRGNTEAFF. The CDR3 coding sequence is TGTGCTAGTGGTAGGGGTAACACTGAAGCTTTCTTT.

J is TRBJ1-4 and V is TRBV5-1, with TRBD1 matching over 7 bases. The CDR3 has 15 amino acids. The junction had 4 bases not matched to a gene; V was cut back by 0 bases and J by 5 bases. CDR1 is SGHRS and CDR2 is YFSETQ in the germline V gene. The CDR3 DNA sequence: TGCGCCAGCAGCTTGGGACAGGGAGCGAATGAAAAACTGTTTTTT. This sequence encodes CASSLGQGANEKLFF.

The J gene is TRBJ2-7, the V gene TRBV7-2; D is possibly TRBD1 (6 bases). V lost 5 bases to trimming and J lost 2 bases, with 16 bases between them. CDR3 length: 15 amino acids. Germline V gene sequence: CDR1 SGHTA, CDR2 FQGNSA. The CDR3 region has the DNA TGTGCCAGCAGCCCCGGAGCAGGGGCGCCCTACGAGCAGTACTTC. Protein sequence: CASSPGAGAPYEQYF.